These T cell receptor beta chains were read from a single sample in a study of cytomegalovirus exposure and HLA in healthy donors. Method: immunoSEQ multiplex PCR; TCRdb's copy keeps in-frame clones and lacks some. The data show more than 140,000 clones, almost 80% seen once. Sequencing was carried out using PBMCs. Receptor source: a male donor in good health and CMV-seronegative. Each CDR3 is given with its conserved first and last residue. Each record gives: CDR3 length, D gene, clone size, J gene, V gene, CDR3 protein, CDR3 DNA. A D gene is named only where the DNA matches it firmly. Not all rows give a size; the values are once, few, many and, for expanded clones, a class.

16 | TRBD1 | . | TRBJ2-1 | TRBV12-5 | CASGPGQVESRSEQFF | TGTGCTAGTGGTCCAGGACAGGTGGAAAGTCGATCTGAGCAGTTCTTC
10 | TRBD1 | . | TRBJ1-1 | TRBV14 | CARQGAEAFF | TGTGCCAGACAGGGGGCTGAAGCTTTCTTT
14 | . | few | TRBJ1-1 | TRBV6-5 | CASSYAYGNTEAFF | TGTGCCAGCAGTTACGCTTACGGGAACACTGAAGCTTTCTTT
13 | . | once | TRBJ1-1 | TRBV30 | CAWSEYGNTEAFF | TGTGCCTGGAGTGAGTACGGGAACACTGAAGCTTTCTTT
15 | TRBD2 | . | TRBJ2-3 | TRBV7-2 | CASSLGREGTDTQYF | TGTGCCAGCAGCTTAGGGCGGGAGGGCACAGATACGCAGTATTTT
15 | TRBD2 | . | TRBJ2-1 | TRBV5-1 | CASSLESGGGNEQFF | TGCGCCAGCAGCTTGGAAAGCGGGGGGGGGAATGAGCAGTTCTTC
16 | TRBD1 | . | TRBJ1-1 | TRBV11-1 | CASSLMQGALNTEAFF | TGTGCCAGCAGCTTGATGCAGGGGGCGTTGAACACTGAAGCTTTCTTT
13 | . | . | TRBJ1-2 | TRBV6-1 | CASSERRYYGYTF | TGTGCCAGCAGTGAAAGGCGGTACTATGGCTACACCTTC
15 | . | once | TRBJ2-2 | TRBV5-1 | CASSLVAVNTGELFF | TGCGCCAGCAGCTTGGTTGCGGTGAACACCGGGGAGCTGTTTTTT
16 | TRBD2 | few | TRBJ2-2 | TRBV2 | CASTRSGEITTGELFF | TGTGCCAGCACCCGTAGCGGGGAGATCACCACCGGGGAGCTGTTTTTT
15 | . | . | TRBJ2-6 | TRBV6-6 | CASRDRFSGANVLTF | TGTGCCAGCAGAGACAGGTTCTCTGGGGCCAACGTCCTGACTTTC
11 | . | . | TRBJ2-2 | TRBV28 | CASSFAGELFF | TGTGCCAGCAGTTTCGCCGGGGAGCTGTTTTTT
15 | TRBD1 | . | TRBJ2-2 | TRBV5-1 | CASSSIQGDTGELFF | TGCGCCAGCAGCTCGATACAGGGGGACACCGGGGAGCTGTTTTTT
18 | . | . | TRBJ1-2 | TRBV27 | CASSSYLEAGLANYGYTF | TGTGCCAGCAGTTCATACCTGGAGGCCGGGCTAGCTAACTATGGCTACACCTTC
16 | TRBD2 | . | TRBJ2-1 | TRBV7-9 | CASSLVLAGGFNEQFF | TGTGCCAGCAGCTTAGTGCTAGCGGGAGGGTTCAATGAGCAGTTCTTC
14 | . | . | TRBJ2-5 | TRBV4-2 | CASSQEGGLETQYF | TGTGCCAGCAGCCAAGAAGGGGGTCTAGAGACCCAGTACTTC
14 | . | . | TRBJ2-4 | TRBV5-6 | CASSLNGVGNIQYF | TGTGCCAGCAGCTTGAACGGGGTGGGAAACATTCAGTACTTC
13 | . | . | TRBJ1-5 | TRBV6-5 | CASGEAQYQPQHF | TGTGCCAGCGGGGAGGCCCAGTATCAGCCCCAGCATTTT
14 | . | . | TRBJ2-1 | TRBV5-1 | CASRELGSYNEQFF | TGCGCCAGCAGGGAACTAGGTTCCTACAATGAGCAGTTCTTC
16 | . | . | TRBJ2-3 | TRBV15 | CATSSGSGLIADTQYF | TGTGCCACCAGCAGTGGTAGCGGTCTAATTGCAGATACGCAGTATTTT
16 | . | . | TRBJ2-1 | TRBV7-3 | CASSPPGHRNYNEQFF | TGTGCCAGCAGCCCCCCGGGACACCGAAACTACAATGAGCAGTTCTTC
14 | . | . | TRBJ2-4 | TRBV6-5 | CASRSGSLTYIQYF | TGTGCCAGCAGGTCGGGTTCCTTGACGTACATTCAGTACTTC
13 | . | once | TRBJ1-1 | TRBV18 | CASSFQGSVEAFF | TGTGCCAGCTCATTTCAGGGTTCCGTTGAAGCTTTCTTT
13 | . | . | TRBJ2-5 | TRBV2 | CASVRDSGETQYF | TGTGCCAGCGTGCGGGACAGCGGGGAGACCCAGTACTTC
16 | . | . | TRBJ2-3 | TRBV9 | CASSVSSGRDTDTQYF | TGTGCCAGCAGCGTATCCTCCGGGCGGGACACAGATACGCAGTATTTT
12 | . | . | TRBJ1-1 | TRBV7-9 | CSSSFSGTEAFF | TGTTCCAGCAGCTTTTCAGGCACTGAAGCTTTCTTT
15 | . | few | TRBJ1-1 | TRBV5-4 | CASSLLSTLNTEAFF | TGTGCCAGCAGCTTGTTGTCCACTCTGAACACTGAAGCTTTCTTT
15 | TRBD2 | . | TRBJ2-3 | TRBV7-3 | CASTRSGGATDTQYF | TGTGCCAGCACCCGTAGCGGGGGGGCCACAGATACGCAGTATTTT
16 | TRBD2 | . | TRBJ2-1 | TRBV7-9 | CASSLGILGDYNEQFF | TGTGCCAGCAGCTTAGGGATTCTAGGGGACTATAATGAGCAGTTCTTC
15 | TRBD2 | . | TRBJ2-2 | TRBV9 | CASSAGTSVRGELFF | TGTGCCAGCAGCGCCGGGACTAGCGTTCGAGGGGAGCTGTTTTTT
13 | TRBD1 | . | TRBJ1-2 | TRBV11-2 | CASGGTGTFGYTF | TGTGCCAGCGGCGGGACAGGGACTTTTGGCTACACCTTC
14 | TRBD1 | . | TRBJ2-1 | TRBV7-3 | CASRDRSSYNEQFF | TGTGCCAGCAGGGACAGGAGCTCCTACAATGAGCAGTTCTTC